This T cell receptor (beta chain) was retrieved from a study of beta chain features in type 1 diabetes. Study results and limitations: For patients, the naive, central memory and Treg TCRB repertoires appeared more alike than for healthy donors. Significant though moderate, a shortening of TCRB CDR3s appeared in all four CD4+ subsets of Type 1 diabetes patients. Highly expressing activated T cells could be over-counted with a cDNA template.

CDR3 length: 13 amino acids. Germline CDR1 SEHNR, CDR2 FQNEAQ (reference sequence). V was trimmed by 3 bases and J by 2 bases, leaving 8 bases between them. TCRB transcripts that were expressed got sequenced, as all of the isolated RNA had been reverse transcribed. Data came from immunoSEQ multiplex PCR; TCRdb stores just in-frame clones and leaves some out. The repertoire holds over 650,000 clones, over 12% seen once, with less than 0.04% in the top ten. This clone was recorded a few times. Its specificity is not known. The V call is TRBV7-9, the J call TRBJ2-7; unclear D gene. The sample taken for sequencing was naive CD4+ T cells from blood. This clonotype was obtained from a young man with type 1 diabetes. The CDR3 DNA reads TGTGCCAGCAGCTTCTCCCGAGCCTACGAGCAGTACTTC. This gives the protein CASSFSRAYEQYF. The variable domain in full, with the rest retrieved from reference TRBV7-9 and TRBJ2-7, is DTGVSQNPRHKITKRGQNVTFRCDPISEHNRLYWYRQTLGQGPEFLTYFQNEAQLEKSRLLSDRFSAERPKGSFSTLEIQRTEQGDSAMYLCASSFSRAYEQYFGPGTRLTVT.